These T cell receptor beta chains were read from a single sample in a study of blood T cell repertoires in COVID-19. Clones were read by immunoSEQ multiplex PCR, and TCRdb kept only the in-frame ones, dropping some. The sample carries some 60,000 clones, around 90% recorded once. Material for sequencing was peripheral blood. The receptors were gathered from a man in his sixties or seventies with acute or convalescent COVID-19. Each CDR3 is given with its conserved first and last residue. The D gene is left open where the match is weak. Only some rows state a clone size, as once, few, many or a class for expanded clones.

.,TRBJ2-7,TRBV6-5,.,CASSYLVGGYEQYF,TGTGCCAGCAGTTATTTAGTAGGGGGCTACGAGCAGTACTTC
TRBD2,TRBJ2-7,TRBV2,.,CASTVRAGGPTYEQYF,TGTGCCAGCACCGTGAGGGCGGGAGGGCCCACCTACGAGCAGTACTTC
.,TRBJ2-3,TRBV11-2,.,CASSLVSSTDTQYF,TGTGCCAGCAGCTTAGTTTCTAGCACAGATACGCAGTATTTT
TRBD2,TRBJ2-7,TRBV5-1,.,CASASRASGTYSYEQYF,TGCGCCAGCGCTTCAAGGGCTAGCGGGACCTACTCCTACGAGCAGTACTTC
.,TRBJ2-3,TRBV6-5,.,CASLGWGIRWDTQYF,TGTGCCAGCTTGGGTTGGGGCATTCGATGGGATACGCAGTATTTT
.,TRBJ1-3,TRBV5-8,.,CASITRGAPGNTIYF,TGTGCCAGCATCACACGGGGGGCCCCCGGAAACACCATATATTTT
.,TRBJ1-2,TRBV7-9,.,CASSLEQYTSGYTF,TGTGCCAGCAGCTTAGAGCAATATACCTCTGGCTACACCTTC
.,TRBJ2-6,TRBV7-9,.,CASSPSGANVLTF,TGTGCCAGCAGCCCTTCTGGGGCCAACGTCCTGACTTTC
TRBD2,TRBJ2-1,TRBV2,.,CASGGGTYNEQFF,TGTGCCAGCGGGGGGGGAACCTACAATGAGCAGTTCTTC
TRBD2,TRBJ2-1,TRBV2,.,CASTVLAGEGNEQFF,TGTGCCAGCACCGTACTAGCGGGAGAGGGAAATGAGCAGTTCTTC
.,TRBJ1-4,TRBV4-1,.,CASSVGGGWEKLFF,TGCGCCAGCAGCGTTGGGGGGGGTTGGGAAAAACTGTTTTTT
.,TRBJ1-2,TRBV5-1,.,CASSLAGGANGYTF,TGCGCCAGCAGCTTGGCCGGGGGGGCAAATGGCTACACCTTC
.,TRBJ2-7,TRBV5-5,.,CASSLGGAASYEQYF,TGTGCCAGCAGCTTGGGAGGAGCAGCTTCCTACGAGCAGTACTTC
.,TRBJ1-3,TRBV18,.,CASSPPSGRNTIYF,TGTGCCAGCTCACCACCGTCGGGTAGAAACACCATATATTTT
.,TRBJ2-7,TRBV28,.,CASSLRGYEQYF,TGTGCCAGCAGTTTAAGGGGCTACGAGCAGTACTTC
.,TRBJ1-2,TRBV18,few,CASSLEQGAYGYTF,TGTGCCAGCTCGCTTGAACAGGGCGCCTATGGCTACACCTTC
TRBD1,TRBJ2-4,TRBV5-1,.,CASSLGQGAGNIQYF,TGCGCCAGCAGCTTGGGGCAGGGGGCTGGAAACATTCAGTACTTC
TRBD1,TRBJ1-6,TRBV7-9,.,CASSLGQGGSPLHF,TGTGCCAGCAGCTTAGGACAGGGCGGCTCACCCCTCCACTTT
TRBD1,TRBJ1-2,TRBV11-2,many,CASSSGQGARNYGYTF,TGTGCCAGCAGCTCCGGACAGGGGGCGCGTAACTATGGCTACACCTTC
TRBD1,TRBJ2-1,TRBV2,.,CASRDRENNEQFF,TGTGCCAGCAGGGACAGGGAAAACAATGAGCAGTTCTTC
TRBD1,TRBJ1-5,TRBV7-8,.,CASSYGQGVNQPQHF,TGTGCCAGCAGCTACGGACAGGGGGTTAATCAGCCCCAGCATTTT
.,TRBJ1-5,TRBV28,.,CASSSGNQPQHF,TGTGCCAGCAGTTCCGGCAATCAGCCCCAGCATTTT
TRBD2,TRBJ2-1,TRBV12-3/TRBV12-4,.,CASSWTSGIEQFF,TGTGCCAGCAGCTGGACTAGCGGGATTGAGCAGTTCTTC
TRBD1,TRBJ2-7,TRBV6-1,.,CASSDRTGRSSEHF,TGTGCCAGCAGTGACAGGACAGGGCGGTCAAGCGAGCATTTC
TRBD1,TRBJ1-2,TRBV18,once,CASSPPGATGGAKRGGYTF,TGTGCCAGCTCACCACCGGGCGCGACAGGGGGCGCGAAGAGGGGTGGCTACACCTTC
.,TRBJ2-5,TRBV4-1,.,CASSQDIQIQETQYF,TGCGCCAGCAGCCAAGATATCCAGATCCAAGAGACCCAGTACTTC
TRBD1,TRBJ2-1,TRBV9,.,CASSPGTGRNEQFF,TGTGCCAGCAGCCCCGGGACAGGGAGAAATGAGCAGTTCTTC
TRBD1,TRBJ1-3,TRBV5-5,.,CASSFWVSETGGASGNTIYF,TGTGCCAGCAGCTTTTGGGTATCCGAAACAGGGGGCGCGTCTGGAAACACCATATATTTT
.,TRBJ1-6,TRBV14,.,CASSQQGTHSPLHF,TGTGCCAGCAGCCAACAGGGGACACATTCACCCCTCCACTTT
.,TRBJ1-1,TRBV6-5,.,CATRGSLLEEAFF,TGTGCCACCCGCGGCTCACTTTTAGAAGAAGCTTTCTTT
TRBD1,TRBJ2-2,TRBV23-1,.,CASKEGALANTGELFF,TGCGCCAGCAAAGAGGGGGCGCTCGCGAACACCGGGGAGCTGTTTTTT
.,TRBJ1-5,TRBV19,.,CASHRRGERGNQPQHF,TGTGCCAGCCACCGACGGGGGGAACGGGGCAATCAGCCCCAGCATTTT
TRBD2,TRBJ2-1,TRBV18,.,CATGGTILMNEQFF,TGTGCCACCGGAGGGACTATTCTAATGAATGAGCAGTTCTTC
TRBD1,TRBJ2-5,TRBV19,.,CASSITGGKETQYF,TGTGCCAGTAGTATAACAGGGGGCAAGGAGACCCAGTACTTC
.,TRBJ2-4,TRBV25-1,.,CASNPPRGGAKNIQYF,TGTGCCAGCAACCCACCTAGGGGCGGTGCCAAAAACATTCAGTACTTC
TRBD2,TRBJ2-5,TRBV5-1,.,CASGASGRTETQYF,TGCGCCAGCGGGGCTAGCGGGAGAACGGAGACCCAGTACTTC
TRBD1,TRBJ2-3,TRBV11-3,once,CASSGTGLLDTQYF,TGTGCCAGCAGCGGGACAGGGCTTTTGGATACGCAGTATTTT
.,TRBJ1-3,TRBV6-5,.,CASSYRGDKTGNTIYF,TGTGCCAGCAGTTACAGAGGGGACAAAACTGGAAACACCATATATTTT
.,TRBJ2-2,TRBV11-2,.,CASSPGLLPGELFF,TGTGCCAGCAGCCCAGGACTGCTCCCGGGGGAGCTGTTTTTT
.,TRBJ2-2,TRBV5-1,.,CASQLASNTGELFF,TGCGCCAGCCAGCTAGCGTCCAACACCGGGGAGCTGTTTTTT
.,TRBJ2-3,TRBV6-5,once,CASSYSRADTQYF,TGTGCCAGCAGTTACTCGAGAGCAGATACGCAGTATTTT
TRBD1,TRBJ1-5,TRBV27,.,CASRATGGAYQHF,TGTGCCAGCAGAGCTACAGGGGGCGCCTACCAGCATTTT
.,TRBJ2-3,TRBV18,.,CASSPAGRSDTQYF,TGTGCCAGCTCACCGGCAGGGAGGTCAGATACGCAGTATTTT
.,TRBJ1-1,TRBV19,.,CASSDRQTEAFF,TGTGCCAGTAGCGATAGACAGACTGAAGCTTTCTTT
TRBD1,TRBJ2-5,TRBV19,once,CASSARGRETQYF,TGTGCCAGTAGTGCCAGGGGGCGAGAGACCCAGTACTTC
.,TRBJ1-2,TRBV5-6,few,CASSLVGGMSYGYTF,TGTGCCAGCAGCTTGGTCGGAGGGATGAGTTATGGCTACACCTTC
TRBD1,TRBJ1-6,TRBV7-2,.,CASSLVSDRGISPLHF,TGTGCCAGCAGCTTAGTTTCGGACAGGGGCATTTCACCCCTCCACTTT
TRBD1,TRBJ2-7,TRBV6-5,.,CASSRGQGPYEQYF,TGTGCCAGCAGTCGAGGACAGGGCCCCTACGAGCAGTACTTC
.,TRBJ1-3,TRBV7-9,.,CASSWDIPGNTIYF,TGTGCCAGCAGCTGGGACATACCTGGAAACACCATATATTTT
.,TRBJ2-2,TRBV13,.,CASRGVWRSGELFF,TGTGCCAGCCGCGGGGTATGGCGCTCCGGGGAGCTGTTTTTT
.,TRBJ1-1,TRBV12-5,.,CASGLVSGGKGEAFF,TGTGCTAGTGGTTTGGTATCGGGGGGAAAGGGTGAAGCTTTCTTT
TRBD2,TRBJ2-4,TRBV4-1,.,CASSQDLAGVGKAKNIQYF,TGCGCCAGCAGCCAAGACCTAGCGGGGGTAGGGAAGGCCAAAAACATTCAGTACTTC
.,TRBJ2-7,TRBV5-4,once,CASSLAVSYEQYF,TGTGCCAGCAGCTTGGCAGTCTCCTACGAGCAGTACTTC
.,TRBJ2-3,TRBV6-4,.,CASSRAGGASTDTQYF,TGTGCCAGCAGTCGTGCGGGCGGGGCTAGCACAGATACGCAGTATTTT
TRBD2,TRBJ2-1,TRBV4-1,.,CASSPSGSSYNEQFF,TGCGCCAGCAGCCCTAGCGGAAGCTCCTACAATGAGCAGTTCTTC